Ten or more counts support the clone carrying this T cell receptor beta chain. Per the germline V gene, CDR1 is ENHRY and CDR2 is SYGVKD. CDR3 length equals 15 residues. Trimming left V 10 bases short and J 3 bases short, with 18 bases between. The record originates from a study of response to subunit inactivated influenza vaccine. TCRdb independently ran MiXCR on the RT-PCR reads; one entry per CDR3 protein. Counted here are about 800,000 distinct CDR3 sequences, about 20% occurring once; the ten biggest clones make up roughly 10%. Material: PBMCs from blood, obtained approximately 5 days after vaccination. The source of this sequence is a middle-aged man who received an inactivated influenza vaccine. This chain links TRBV10-3 with TRBJ2-2, with D maybe TRBD1 (7 bases). CDR3 sequence (DNA): TGTGCCACTGACCCGGGGGACAGAGACACCGGGGAGCTGTTTTTT. As protein: CATDPGDRDTGELFF.